This is a list of T cell receptor beta chains from one sample in a study of radiation and T cells in renal cell carcinoma. This table comes from immunoSEQ multiplex PCR, and its TCRdb copy is limited to in-frame clones, with some not included. The sample records around 70,000 clones, 82% being singletons. Material: blood, obtained from a patient whose treatment included radiotherapy and nephrectomy. These TCRs come from a man in his sixties with renal cell carcinoma. Each CDR3 is given with its conserved first and last residue. Fields, in order: V gene, clone size, J gene, D gene, CDR3 DNA, CDR3 protein. The D gene is left open where the match is weak. Clone size is not always given. Where it is, it says once, few, many or a class for expanded clones.

v_gene: TRBV4-3
abundance: .
j_gene: TRBJ1-5
d_gene: .
CDR3nt: TGCGCCAGCAGCCAAGGATTTCGGGGGGCCAGGGAGCCCCAGCATTTT
CDR3aa: CASSQGFRGAREPQHF

v_gene: TRBV5-1
abundance: .
j_gene: TRBJ1-3
d_gene: .
CDR3nt: TGCGCCAGCAGCCCTCAATCCCAGGCCGGCAGGGGAAACACCATATATTTT
CDR3aa: CASSPQSQAGRGNTIYF

v_gene: TRBV2
abundance: .
j_gene: TRBJ2-3
d_gene: .
CDR3nt: TGTGCCAGCCTAGGAGGGGACGTCACAGATACGCAGTATTTT
CDR3aa: CASLGGDVTDTQYF

v_gene: TRBV6-5
abundance: .
j_gene: TRBJ2-7
d_gene: .
CDR3nt: TGTGCCAGCAGTTACTCGAATACAGGCTCCTACGAGCAGTACTTC
CDR3aa: CASSYSNTGSYEQYF

v_gene: TRBV29-1
abundance: .
j_gene: TRBJ2-1
d_gene: TRBD1
CDR3nt: TGCAGCGTCGGAACGGGACAGTACAATGAGCAGTTCTTC
CDR3aa: CSVGTGQYNEQFF

v_gene: TRBV28
abundance: .
j_gene: TRBJ2-7
d_gene: .
CDR3nt: TGTGCCAGCAGGTACTCGCGACTTTCCTACGAGCAGTACTTC
CDR3aa: CASRYSRLSYEQYF

v_gene: TRBV19
abundance: once
j_gene: TRBJ2-3
d_gene: TRBD2
CDR3nt: TGTGCCAGTAGCTCAACCGGGACTAGCGGGAGATGGAACACAGATACGCAGTATTTT
CDR3aa: CASSSTGTSGRWNTDTQYF

v_gene: TRBV27
abundance: .
j_gene: TRBJ2-1
d_gene: .
CDR3nt: TGTGCCAGCAGTTCCGATCGAGGTCAAGGCTCCTACAATGAGCAGTTCTTC
CDR3aa: CASSSDRGQGSYNEQFF

v_gene: TRBV5-4
abundance: .
j_gene: TRBJ2-1
d_gene: .
CDR3nt: TGTGCCAGCAGCCCTTCTTCGAGCTCCTACAATGAGCAGTTCTTC
CDR3aa: CASSPSSSSYNEQFF

v_gene: TRBV27
abundance: .
j_gene: TRBJ2-7
d_gene: .
CDR3nt: TGTGCCAGCAGTTTTTTGGACGGTGCCTACGAGCAGTACTTC
CDR3aa: CASSFLDGAYEQYF

v_gene: TRBV5-6
abundance: .
j_gene: TRBJ2-1
d_gene: .
CDR3nt: TGTGCCAGCAGCTTCGAAAACAATGAGCAGTTCTTC
CDR3aa: CASSFENNEQFF

v_gene: TRBV19
abundance: .
j_gene: TRBJ2-7
d_gene: .
CDR3nt: TGTGCCAGTAGTTCCACCCCTCGAGGGTCCGACGAGCAGTACTTC
CDR3aa: CASSSTPRGSDEQYF

v_gene: TRBV30
abundance: .
j_gene: TRBJ1-1
d_gene: .
CDR3nt: TGTGCCTGGATTAGCAGGGAGAACACTGAAGCTTTCTTT
CDR3aa: CAWISRENTEAFF

v_gene: TRBV7-9
abundance: .
j_gene: TRBJ2-3
d_gene: .
CDR3nt: TGTGCCAGCAGCTTAGTGGCAGATACGCAGTATTTT
CDR3aa: CASSLVADTQYF

v_gene: TRBV19
abundance: .
j_gene: TRBJ2-6
d_gene: .
CDR3nt: TGTGCCAGTATCTCTGAGGGGAGGGGGGCCAACGTCCTGACTTTC
CDR3aa: CASISEGRGANVLTF

v_gene: TRBV7-9
abundance: .
j_gene: TRBJ1-2
d_gene: .
CDR3nt: TGTGCCAGCAGCTTATCTCAGAACTATGGCTACACCTTC
CDR3aa: CASSLSQNYGYTF

v_gene: TRBV5-1
abundance: .
j_gene: TRBJ2-1
d_gene: TRBD2
CDR3nt: TGCGCCAGCAGCTTGGGACTAGCGGGAGGGACTTACAATGAGCAGTTCTTC
CDR3aa: CASSLGLAGGTYNEQFF

v_gene: TRBV28
abundance: .
j_gene: TRBJ2-1
d_gene: .
CDR3nt: TGTGCCAGCAGGTCCGTTGCGGCGAGCTCCTACAATGAGCAGTTCTTC
CDR3aa: CASRSVAASSYNEQFF

v_gene: TRBV19
abundance: .
j_gene: TRBJ1-5
d_gene: .
CDR3nt: TGTGCCAGTACTTCCTGGGGAGGGGAGGGATTCGGTCAGCCCCAGCATTTT
CDR3aa: CASTSWGGEGFGQPQHF

v_gene: TRBV9
abundance: .
j_gene: TRBJ1-5
d_gene: .
CDR3nt: TGTGCCAGCAGCGTAGGGTTGCGGACCAATCAGCCCCAGCATTTT
CDR3aa: CASSVGLRTNQPQHF

v_gene: TRBV7-2
abundance: .
j_gene: TRBJ2-7
d_gene: TRBD2
CDR3nt: TGTGCCAGCAGCTTTTCCGGACTAGCGAGGGAGCAGTACTTC
CDR3aa: CASSFSGLAREQYF

v_gene: TRBV7-2
abundance: .
j_gene: TRBJ2-7
d_gene: .
CDR3nt: TGTGCCAGCAGCTTAAGCAGGGCGTCCTACGAGCAGTACTTC
CDR3aa: CASSLSRASYEQYF

v_gene: TRBV11-2
abundance: few
j_gene: TRBJ2-5
d_gene: TRBD1
CDR3nt: TGTGCCAGCAGACATAACAGGGGGCCGAGGACCCAGTACTTC
CDR3aa: CASRHNRGPRTQYF

v_gene: TRBV13
abundance: .
j_gene: TRBJ2-3
d_gene: TRBD2
CDR3nt: TGTGCCAGCAGTCGGACTAGCGGTGGGGATACGCAGTATTTT
CDR3aa: CASSRTSGGDTQYF

v_gene: TRBV4-2
abundance: .
j_gene: TRBJ2-7
d_gene: TRBD1
CDR3nt: TGTGCCAGCAGCCAAGATCCCCGACCGGGACAGGTCTGGGAGCAGTACTTC
CDR3aa: CASSQDPRPGQVWEQYF

v_gene: TRBV15
abundance: .
j_gene: TRBJ1-2
d_gene: .
CDR3nt: TGTGCCACCAGCAGAGGGGGTGAGAGAGGGGACTACACCTTC
CDR3aa: CATSRGGERGDYTF

v_gene: TRBV13
abundance: .
j_gene: TRBJ2-7
d_gene: TRBD1
CDR3nt: TGTGCCAGCAGCCCTCTACAGGGGGCCTACGAGCAGTACTTC
CDR3aa: CASSPLQGAYEQYF

v_gene: TRBV29-1
abundance: once
j_gene: TRBJ2-1
d_gene: .
CDR3nt: TGCAGCGTTGAAAAGGGGGTAGTCGGCAATGAGCAGTTCTTC
CDR3aa: CSVEKGVVGNEQFF

v_gene: TRBV7-2
abundance: .
j_gene: TRBJ1-2
d_gene: .
CDR3nt: TGTGCCAGCAGCTTAGCCGACGTCGGGTATGGCTACACCTTC
CDR3aa: CASSLADVGYGYTF

v_gene: TRBV2
abundance: .
j_gene: TRBJ2-1
d_gene: .
CDR3nt: TGTGCCAGCACGACCGGACAAGGCGGTGAGCAGTTCTTC
CDR3aa: CASTTGQGGEQFF

v_gene: TRBV28
abundance: .
j_gene: TRBJ2-7
d_gene: TRBD2
CDR3nt: TGTGCCAGCAGTTTAGCGGGAGGGATCTACGAGCAGTACTTC
CDR3aa: CASSLAGGIYEQYF

v_gene: TRBV9
abundance: .
j_gene: TRBJ1-1
d_gene: .
CDR3nt: TGTGCCAGCAGCGTAGGAGATAGGGGCCCGAACACTGAAGCTTTCTTT
CDR3aa: CASSVGDRGPNTEAFF

v_gene: TRBV27
abundance: .
j_gene: TRBJ2-7
d_gene: TRBD2
CDR3nt: TGTGCCAGCAGTCGGCCGGGACTAGCGGGAGTTGAGCAGTACTTC
CDR3aa: CASSRPGLAGVEQYF

v_gene: TRBV5-1
abundance: few
j_gene: TRBJ2-3
d_gene: TRBD1
CDR3nt: TGCGCCAGCAGCTCGGGACAGGGGTCGCAGTATTTT
CDR3aa: CASSSGQGSQYF

v_gene: TRBV29-1
abundance: .
j_gene: TRBJ2-7
d_gene: .
CDR3nt: TGCAGCGTTGGTCAGGGGAATCTGGTCGAGCAGTACTTC
CDR3aa: CSVGQGNLVEQYF

v_gene: TRBV4-1
abundance: .
j_gene: TRBJ2-1
d_gene: .
CDR3nt: TGCGCCAGCAGCCCAATGGATTTATTAGTCCGGAACTACAATGAGCAGTTCTTC
CDR3aa: CASSPMDLLVRNYNEQFF

v_gene: TRBV12-2
abundance: few
j_gene: TRBJ2-7
d_gene: .
CDR3nt: TGTGCGCGACGGGGGCAGTACTTC
CDR3aa: CARRGQYF